Listed below are T cell receptor beta chains from one sample, sequenced in a study of blood T cell repertoires in COVID-19. Here immunoSEQ multiplex PCR was the method, and the copy in TCRdb shows in-frame clones only, minus some. The data show approximately 300,000 clones, approximately 90% seen once. Input material: PBMCs or T cells enriched from blood (not recorded which). The receptors were sampled from a woman aged 30 to 39 who had recovered from COVID-19. The CDR3 runs from the conserved cysteine through the conserved F or W.

V	J	CDR3
TRBV2	TRBJ1-4	CASRGDSGKLFF
TRBV3-1/TRBV3-2	TRBJ2-2	CASSLTLAGGITGELFF
TRBV9	TRBJ2-2	CASSVVGQGTGELFF
TRBV7-8	TRBJ1-2	CASSLGRDRGHGYTF
TRBV28	TRBJ1-5	CASSLLGQGNQPQHF
TRBV7-9	TRBJ1-3	CASSRVGQARNTIYF
TRBV30	TRBJ1-1	CAWSRGGRTEAFF
TRBV5-4	TRBJ2-2	CASSLPGTGAAGELFF
TRBV4-1	TRBJ1-1	CASRARTGELVRNTEAFF
TRBV3-1/TRBV3-2	TRBJ2-3	CASSAYGGARGTQYF
TRBV6-1	TRBJ1-3	CASSASTGANSGNTIYF
TRBV7-9	TRBJ1-5	CASSLATGSNQPQHF
TRBV7-9	TRBJ2-7	CASSFDSGGTYEQYF
TRBV12-3/TRBV12-4	TRBJ2-7	CASRPTGAYEQYF
TRBV6-5	TRBJ2-7	CASRSWTGAYEQYF
TRBV11-2	TRBJ2-3	CASSPGSNRGTDTQYF
TRBV4-1	TRBJ1-3	CASSQESSGTGNTIYF
TRBV9	TRBJ2-7	CASSGGTGGLYEQYF
TRBV5-1	TRBJ1-5	CASSPSGDSNQPQHF
TRBV15	TRBJ2-7	CATSRGGEAGREQYF
TRBV5-1	TRBJ2-5	CASSFGLAGGPAETQYF
TRBV9	TRBJ1-1	CASSTRQGTEAFF
TRBV4-1	TRBJ2-5	CASSQWGGTTPQETQYF
TRBV2	TRBJ1-2	CASSSFRPGRYGYTF
TRBV5-1	TRBJ1-1	CASSQPAGQPRGAEAFF
TRBV5-1	TRBJ1-2	CASSPTGVLYGYTF
TRBV6-5	TRBJ1-1	CASSSTGPMMNTEAFF
TRBV29-1	TRBJ2-3	CSVEDRGDTQYF
TRBV7-8	TRBJ1-2	CASSPSDRGRPYTF
TRBV6-1	TRBJ1-4	CASSDRDLREKLFF
TRBV20-1	TRBJ2-7	CSAWDFLEQYF
TRBV3-1/TRBV3-2	TRBJ1-3	CASSQVKGPFPGNTIYF
TRBV12-3/TRBV12-4	TRBJ1-2	CASSRDRGKYTF
TRBV27	TRBJ1-5	CASREGTHQPQHF
TRBV7-2	TRBJ2-1	CASSRIFQGWDEQFF
TRBV5-5	TRBJ1-6	CASSTEPGLRGSPLHF
TRBV5-4	TRBJ1-1	CASSLGQSAFF
TRBV7-2	TRBJ2-6	CASSLEFSFSGANVLTF
TRBV30	TRBJ1-2	CAWRNPSQTPAGNYGYTF
TRBV6-5	TRBJ2-5	CASSWRGLAGGETQYF
TRBV6-2/TRBV6-3	TRBJ1-5	CASSYSEVSNQPQHF